The 4 T cell receptor beta chains below come from one sample, sequenced in a study of T cell responses to AZD1222 COVID-19 vaccine. The method was immunoSEQ multiplex PCR; TCRdb's version includes in-frame clones alone and lacks a portion of them. Of 150,000 to 180,000 clones listed, roughly 90% were seen once; the top ten hold about 5.5%. Here the sequenced sample was peripheral blood, taken on day 0 of MenACWY control vaccination. These receptors all come from an adult in good health.

The V call is TRBV18, the J call TRBJ2-1; 9 nucleotides align to TRBD2. The CDR3 is 15 amino acids. V shed 2 bases, J shed 4 bases, and the junction held 3 bases outside the gene matches. Germline CDR1 KGHSH, CDR2 LQKENI. The CDR3 here is CASSPGTSKYNEQFF. For the CDR3, the DNA is TGTGCCAGCTCACCAGGGACTAGCAAGTACAATGAGCAGTTCTTC.

V gene TRBV2 combines with J gene TRBJ2-1, with D tentatively TRBD1 (6 bases). Trimming left V 3 bases short and J 14 bases short, with 14 bases between. The CDR3 is 12 amino acids. Germline CDR1 SNHLY, CDR2 FYNNEI. DNA of the CDR3: TGTGCCAGCAGTGAGTTGTGGTCAGGGGAGTTCTTC. As protein: CASSELWSGEFF.

The V gene is TRBV4-2, the J gene TRBJ2-7; weak D call: TRBD2 (5 bases). Germline-derived CDR1 and CDR2 are LGHNA and YNFKEQ. V was pared by 3 bases and J by 3 bases, with 15 bases between. The CDR3 is 15 residues long. DNA of the CDR3: TGTGCCAGCAGCCAGTCCCTAGACGGGGTCTACGAGCAGTACTTC. Protein sequence: CASSQSLDGVYEQYF.

The chain couples TRBV7-3 to TRBJ2-7; TRBD2 is a possible D gene (6 bases). The CDR3 covers 15 residues. V was clipped by 5 bases and J by 3 bases, with 17 bases between them. From germline, CDR1 is SGHTA and CDR2 FQGTGA. This CDR3 is CASSPGGVGDYEQYF. The CDR3 DNA reads TGTGCCAGCAGCCCGGGCGGGGTGGGGGACTACGAGCAGTACTTC.